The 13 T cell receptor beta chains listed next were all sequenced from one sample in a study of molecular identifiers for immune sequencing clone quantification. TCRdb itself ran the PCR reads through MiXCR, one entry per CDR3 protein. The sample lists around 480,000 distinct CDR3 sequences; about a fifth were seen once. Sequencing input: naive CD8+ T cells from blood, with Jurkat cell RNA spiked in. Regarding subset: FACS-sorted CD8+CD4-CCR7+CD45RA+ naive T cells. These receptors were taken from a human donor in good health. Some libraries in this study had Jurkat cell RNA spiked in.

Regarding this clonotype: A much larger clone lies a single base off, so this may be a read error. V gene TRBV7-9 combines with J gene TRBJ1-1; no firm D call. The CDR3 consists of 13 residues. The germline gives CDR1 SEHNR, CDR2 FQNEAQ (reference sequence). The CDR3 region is CASSSPRELEASF. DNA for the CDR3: TGTGCCAGCAGCTCTCCCCGGGAGCTTGAAGCTTCCTTT.

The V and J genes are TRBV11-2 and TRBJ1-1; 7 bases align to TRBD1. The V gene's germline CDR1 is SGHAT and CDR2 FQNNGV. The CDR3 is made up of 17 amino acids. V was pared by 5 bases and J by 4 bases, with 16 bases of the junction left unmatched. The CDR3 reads CASSQSIPDRVRTEAFF. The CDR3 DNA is TGTGCCAGCAGCCAATCAATCCCAGACAGGGTTCGCACTGAAGCTTTCTTT.

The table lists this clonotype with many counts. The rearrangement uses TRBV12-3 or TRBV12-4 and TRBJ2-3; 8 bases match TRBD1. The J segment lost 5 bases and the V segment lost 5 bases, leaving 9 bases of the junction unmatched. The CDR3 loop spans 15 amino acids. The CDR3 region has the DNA TGTGCCAGCAGTCCAAGACAGGGGCCAATAGATACGCAGTATTTT. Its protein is CASSPRQGPIDTQYF.

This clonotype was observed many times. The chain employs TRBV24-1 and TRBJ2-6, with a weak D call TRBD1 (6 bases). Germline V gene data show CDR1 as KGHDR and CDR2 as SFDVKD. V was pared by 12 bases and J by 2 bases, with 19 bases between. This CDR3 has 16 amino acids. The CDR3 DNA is TGTGCCGTCCAGGGGTCCCTATTACCTGGGGCCAACGTCCTGACTTTC. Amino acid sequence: CAVQGSLLPGANVLTF.

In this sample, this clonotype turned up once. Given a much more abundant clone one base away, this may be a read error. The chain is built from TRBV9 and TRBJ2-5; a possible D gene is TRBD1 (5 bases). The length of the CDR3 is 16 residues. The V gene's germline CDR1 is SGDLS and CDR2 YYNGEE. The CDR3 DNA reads TGTACCAGCAGCGTAGTAGTTGGGGCTGGCCAAGAGACCCAGTACTTC. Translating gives CTSSVVVGAGQETQYF.

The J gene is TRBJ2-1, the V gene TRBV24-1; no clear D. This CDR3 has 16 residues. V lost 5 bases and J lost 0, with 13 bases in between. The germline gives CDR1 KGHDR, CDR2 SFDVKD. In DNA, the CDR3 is TGTGCCACCAGTGGACCCTCGGGCAGCTCCTACAATGAGCAGTTCTTC. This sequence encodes CATSGPSGSSYNEQFF.

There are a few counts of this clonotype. The CDR3 nucleotides read TGTGCCAGCAGCGCGGACAGGGGATGGCAGCCCCAGCATTTT. Encoded protein: CASSADRGWQPQHF. The rearrangement links TRBV5-5 to TRBJ1-5, with 9 bases aligning to TRBD1. There are 14 residues in the CDR3. The ends lost 4 bases at V and 7 bases at J; junction bases unmatched: 6. CDR1 is SGHKS, CDR2 YYEKEE, per germline (reference sequence).

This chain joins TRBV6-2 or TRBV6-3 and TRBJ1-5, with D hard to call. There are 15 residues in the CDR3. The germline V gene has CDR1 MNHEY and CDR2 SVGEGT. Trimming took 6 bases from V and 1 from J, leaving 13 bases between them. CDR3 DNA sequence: TGTGCCAGCAGCCTCCTGCTAGGGAGCAATCAGCCCCAGCATTTT. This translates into CASSLLLGSNQPQHF.

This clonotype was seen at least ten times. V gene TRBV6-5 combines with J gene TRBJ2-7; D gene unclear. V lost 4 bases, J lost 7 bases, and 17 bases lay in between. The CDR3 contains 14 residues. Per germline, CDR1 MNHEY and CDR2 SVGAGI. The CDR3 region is CASSSGLGSWEQYF. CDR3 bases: TGTGCCAGCAGTTCCGGGCTGGGCTCTTGGGAGCAGTACTTC.

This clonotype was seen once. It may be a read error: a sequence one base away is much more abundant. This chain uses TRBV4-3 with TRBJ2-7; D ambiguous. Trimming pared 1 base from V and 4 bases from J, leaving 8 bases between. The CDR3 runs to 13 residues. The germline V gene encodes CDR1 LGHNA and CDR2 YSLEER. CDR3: CASSQGRKYEQYF. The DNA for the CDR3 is TGCGCCAGCAGCCAAGGTCGGAAATACGAGCAGTACTTC.

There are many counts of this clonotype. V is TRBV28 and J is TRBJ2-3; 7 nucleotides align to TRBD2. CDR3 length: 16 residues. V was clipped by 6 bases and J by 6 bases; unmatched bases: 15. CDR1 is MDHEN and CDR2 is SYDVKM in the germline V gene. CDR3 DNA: TGTGCCAGCAGATCCTTAGAGGCGGGAGATGGTGATACGCAGTATTTT. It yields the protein CASRSLEAGDGDTQYF.

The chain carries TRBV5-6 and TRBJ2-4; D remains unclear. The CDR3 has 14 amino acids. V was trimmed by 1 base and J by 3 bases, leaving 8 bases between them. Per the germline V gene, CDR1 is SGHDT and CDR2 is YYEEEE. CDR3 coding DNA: TGTGCCAGCAGCTTGTATGGGGTCAAAAACATTCAGTACTTC. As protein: CASSLYGVKNIQYF. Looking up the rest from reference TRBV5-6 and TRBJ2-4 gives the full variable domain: DAGVTQSPTHLIKTRGQQVTLRCSPKSGHDTVSWYQQALGQGPQFIFQYYEEEERQRGNFPDRFSGHQFPNYSSELNVNALLLGDSALYLCASSLYGVKNIQYFGAGTRLSVL.

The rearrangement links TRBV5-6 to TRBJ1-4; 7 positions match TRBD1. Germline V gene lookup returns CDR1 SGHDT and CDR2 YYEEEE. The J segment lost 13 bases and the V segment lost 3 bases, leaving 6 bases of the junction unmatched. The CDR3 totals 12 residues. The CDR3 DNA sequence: TGTGCCAGCAGCTCTTCGGACAGGAGACTGTTTTTT. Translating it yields CASSSSDRRLFF.